This T cell receptor (beta chain) was recovered during a study of cytomegalovirus exposure and HLA in healthy donors. Whole-study findings and limits: Investigators reported over 150 TCR beta chains as tied to cytomegalovirus.

Both 60 Vbeta primers and 13 Jbeta primers went into the PCR. Generated by immunoSEQ multiplex PCR, the TCRdb table keeps only in-frame clones and is missing some. Of about 110,000 clones listed, around 83% are singletons. V lost 5 bases and J lost 3, with 17 bases in between. Germline V CDR1 and CDR2: MNHEY, SMNVEV (reference sequence). This CDR3 spans 15 amino acids. This clone was observed a few times. Its matching antigen is unknown. What was sequenced was PBMCs. J is TRBJ2-7 and V is TRBV27; D not resolved. This sequence originates from a woman aged 60-75 years in good health and CMV-seropositive. In DNA, the CDR3 is TGTGCCAGCAGTCCCAGGAATTCTGGCCTCTACGAGCAGTACTTC. This translates into CASSPRNSGLYEQYF.